These T cell receptor beta chains were read from a single sample in a study of Tregs in tolerant kidney transplant recipients. Measured with immunoSEQ multiplex PCR; TCRdb has only the in-frame clones, and not every one. The sample carries tens of thousands of clones, 98% recorded once. The sequenced sample was Tregs from blood, obtained before the transplant. Receptors originate from a human donor who received a combined kidney and bone marrow transplant. Each CDR3 is given with its conserved first and last residue. A D gene is named only where the DNA matches it firmly. Clone size appears in some rows only: once, few, many, or a class for an expanded clone.

CDR3nt: TGTGCCAGCTCACCCTGGGGCCTTACTTACAATGAGCAGTTCTTC
CDR3aa: CASSPWGLTYNEQFF
j_gene: TRBJ2-1
d_gene: NA
abundance: NA
v_gene: TRBV18

CDR3nt: TGTGCCAGCAGCTTGGTTGTGGGCGCGTTCCCCAGCGAGCAGTACTTC
CDR3aa: CASSLVVGAFPSEQYF
j_gene: TRBJ2-7
d_gene: NA
abundance: NA
v_gene: TRBV5-5

CDR3nt: TGTGCCAGCAGCCCTACCGGGGGGAGAGAAGCTTTCTTT
CDR3aa: CASSPTGGREAFF
j_gene: TRBJ1-1
d_gene: NA
abundance: NA
v_gene: TRBV7-9

CDR3nt: TGTGCCAGCAGCCGAAGGGGGCCCGGGGCCAACGTCCTGACTTTC
CDR3aa: CASSRRGPGANVLTF
j_gene: TRBJ2-6
d_gene: TRBD1
abundance: NA
v_gene: TRBV7-6

CDR3nt: TGTGCCTGGAGAAGGACAGGGAACACCTACGAGCAGTACTTC
CDR3aa: CAWRRTGNTYEQYF
j_gene: TRBJ2-7
d_gene: TRBD1
abundance: NA
v_gene: TRBV30

CDR3nt: TGTGCCAGCAATTTGATGACAGGGGAAGGCTACACCTTC
CDR3aa: CASNLMTGEGYTF
j_gene: TRBJ1-2
d_gene: TRBD1
abundance: NA
v_gene: TRBV6-6

CDR3nt: TGTGCCAGCACTCTAGCGGGGGGCACAGATACGCAGTATTTT
CDR3aa: CASTLAGGTDTQYF
j_gene: TRBJ2-3
d_gene: TRBD2
abundance: few
v_gene: TRBV28

CDR3nt: TGTGCCAGCAGCCCTCTAACCAACGCGCCGCAGTACTTC
CDR3aa: CASSPLTNAPQYF
j_gene: TRBJ2-7
d_gene: NA
abundance: NA
v_gene: TRBV7-2

CDR3nt: TGTGCCAGCATAAGGACAGGCCACTCTGGAAACACCATATATTTT
CDR3aa: CASIRTGHSGNTIYF
j_gene: TRBJ1-3
d_gene: TRBD1
abundance: NA
v_gene: TRBV6-1

CDR3nt: TGCGCCAGCAGCCAAGGGACTAGCGGGGGGTTTGGGGATACGCAGTATTTT
CDR3aa: CASSQGTSGGFGDTQYF
j_gene: TRBJ2-3
d_gene: TRBD2
abundance: NA
v_gene: TRBV4-3

CDR3nt: TGTGCCAGCAGCTTAGGACTAGCGGGACCTAGCACAGATACGCAGTATTTT
CDR3aa: CASSLGLAGPSTDTQYF
j_gene: TRBJ2-3
d_gene: TRBD2
abundance: NA
v_gene: TRBV7-9

CDR3nt: TGCGCCAGCAGCCAAGTTTACGGGATTGGAGAGACCCAGTACTTC
CDR3aa: CASSQVYGIGETQYF
j_gene: TRBJ2-5
d_gene: NA
abundance: once
v_gene: TRBV4-3

CDR3nt: TGTGCCAGCACGGGACTCCACAATGAGCAGTTCTTC
CDR3aa: CASTGLHNEQFF
j_gene: TRBJ2-1
d_gene: NA
abundance: NA
v_gene: TRBV5-4

CDR3nt: TGCGCCAGCAGCTCACCGGGACATCCCACAGATACGCAGTATTTT
CDR3aa: CASSSPGHPTDTQYF
j_gene: TRBJ2-3
d_gene: NA
abundance: NA
v_gene: TRBV5-1

CDR3nt: TGTGCCAGCAGTGACGCGGGGGGACGGACAGATACGCAGTATTTT
CDR3aa: CASSDAGGRTDTQYF
j_gene: TRBJ2-3
d_gene: TRBD2
abundance: NA
v_gene: TRBV28

CDR3nt: TGTGCCAGCTCACCTTACGGGAGCCTCGAGGGGGCTTTCTTT
CDR3aa: CASSPYGSLEGAFF
j_gene: TRBJ1-1
d_gene: NA
abundance: NA
v_gene: TRBV18

CDR3nt: TGTGCCAGCAGCTTAAACAGGGACGGAAGCTACACCTTC
CDR3aa: CASSLNRDGSYTF
j_gene: TRBJ1-2
d_gene: NA
abundance: NA
v_gene: TRBV7-3

CDR3nt: TGCGCCAGCAGCTTGATGACAGGGGGGCTTTATGGCTACACCTTC
CDR3aa: CASSLMTGGLYGYTF
j_gene: TRBJ1-2
d_gene: TRBD1
abundance: NA
v_gene: TRBV5-1

CDR3nt: TGTGCCAGCTCACCACTTGCGGATGAATACGAGCAGTACTTC
CDR3aa: CASSPLADEYEQYF
j_gene: TRBJ2-7
d_gene: NA
abundance: NA
v_gene: TRBV18

CDR3nt: TGTGCCAGTAGTATCAACACCCCGGGTGGGAACATTCAGTACTTC
CDR3aa: CASSINTPGGNIQYF
j_gene: TRBJ2-4
d_gene: NA
abundance: NA
v_gene: TRBV19

CDR3nt: TGTGCCAGCAGCCCAAGAGGGGGGGGAAGCACAGATACGCAGTATTTT
CDR3aa: CASSPRGGGSTDTQYF
j_gene: TRBJ2-3
d_gene: NA
abundance: NA
v_gene: TRBV7-9

CDR3nt: TGTGCCAGCTCACCACTCTCGGGACAGGGTTTATTCTCGGGCTACACCTTC
CDR3aa: CASSPLSGQGLFSGYTF
j_gene: TRBJ1-2
d_gene: TRBD1
abundance: NA
v_gene: TRBV18

CDR3nt: TGTGCCGGAATCTCTAGGGGGCTGGGGTATGGCTACACCTTC
CDR3aa: CAGISRGLGYGYTF
j_gene: TRBJ1-2
d_gene: TRBD1
abundance: NA
v_gene: TRBV9

CDR3nt: TGTGCCATCAGCACCGGACAGACGAGAACCTACGAGCAGTACTTC
CDR3aa: CAISTGQTRTYEQYF
j_gene: TRBJ2-7
d_gene: NA
abundance: NA
v_gene: TRBV10-3

CDR3nt: TGTGCCAGCAGCCAAGGGAGGAGGGAGACCCAGTACTTC
CDR3aa: CASSQGRRETQYF
j_gene: TRBJ2-5
d_gene: NA
abundance: NA
v_gene: TRBV14

CDR3nt: TGTGCCAGCAGTCTCGAGGGACAGTACCGGACAAGTCAGCCCCAGCATTTT
CDR3aa: CASSLEGQYRTSQPQHF
j_gene: TRBJ1-5
d_gene: TRBD1
abundance: NA
v_gene: TRBV28

CDR3nt: TGTGCCAGCAGTATACGACAGGGTTTTATCCAGCCCCAGCATTTT
CDR3aa: CASSIRQGFIQPQHF
j_gene: TRBJ1-5
d_gene: TRBD1
abundance: once
v_gene: TRBV6-1

CDR3nt: TGTGCCAGTAGACTAGCGGGAAATTCCCACACCGGGGAGCTGTTTTTT
CDR3aa: CASRLAGNSHTGELFF
j_gene: TRBJ2-2
d_gene: TRBD2
abundance: NA
v_gene: TRBV19

CDR3nt: TGTGCCAGCAGCCAACCTACCATCGAGCCCCAGCATTTT
CDR3aa: CASSQPTIEPQHF
j_gene: TRBJ1-5
d_gene: NA
abundance: once
v_gene: TRBV4-2